The 10 T cell receptor beta chains reported below all come from one sample, sequenced in a study of shared clonotypes between healthy human individuals. Measured with immunoSEQ multiplex PCR; TCRdb has only the in-frame clones, and not every one. The table shows just under 350,000 clones, with 70% to 75% occurring only once. Sequencing was performed on memory CD4+ T cells sorted from blood. Described subset: CD45RA-negative fraction. The receptor source for this set is a man aged 25 to 40 in good health.

The chain uses TRBV18 and TRBJ1-1, with no clear D. CDR3 length equals 13 residues. In germline, CDR1 is KGHSH, CDR2 LQKENI. Trimming took off 8 bases at V and 3 bases at J, with 13 bases between the two ends. CDR3 amino acids: CASSADRDTEAFF. The CDR3 DNA is TGTGCCAGCAGTGCCGATCGGGACACTGAAGCTTTCTTT.

The table lists this clone with a few counts. The V gene is TRBV6-5, the J gene TRBJ1-1; D uncertain. Germline CDR1 MNHEY, CDR2 SVGAGI. V was trimmed by 4 bases and J by 6 bases, leaving 15 bases between them. The CDR3 has 14 residues. The CDR3 sequence is CASSSLAVGAEAFF. CDR3 bases: TGTGCCAGCAGTTCCCTTGCAGTGGGAGCTGAAGCTTTCTTT.

The V call is TRBV13, the J call TRBJ2-3; 12 bases match TRBD2. The CDR3 totals 16 residues. CDR1 and CDR2 (germline): PRHDT, FYEKMQ (reference sequence). The ends lost 5 bases at V and 4 bases at J; junction bases unmatched: 7. CDR3 coding DNA: TGTGCCAGCAGCACCCGACTAGCGGGAGCCGCAGATACGCAGTATTTT. As protein: CASSTRLAGAADTQYF.

This clone was observed a few times. The chain recombines TRBV29-1 with TRBJ2-5, with TRBD1 identical over 9 bases. Unmatched junction bases numbered 1, after V lost 3 bases and J lost 5 bases. This CDR3 is built from 12 residues. The germline V gene encodes CDR1 SQVTM and CDR2 ANQGSEA. The CDR3, as DNA: TGCAGCGTTGATGACAGGGGGGAGACCCAGTACTTC. This encodes CSVDDRGETQYF.

The V gene is TRBV5-4, the J gene TRBJ2-5; 7 bases align to TRBD2. Judging by the DNA end, TRBJ2-7 fits better; the J call may be wrong. This CDR3 is 16 amino acids long. Germline V gene data show CDR1 as SGHNT and CDR2 as YYREEE (reference sequence). CDR3: CASSLVQGGMFGEQYF. The CDR3 DNA is TGTGCCAGCAGCTTGGTCCAGGGAGGGATGTTTGGCGAGCAGTACTTC.

This clone has at least ten counts. The CDR3 DNA reads TGTGCCAGCAGTTTAGTTGGCAGTAGCAATCAGCCCCAGCATTTT. Its translation: CASSLVGSSNQPQHF. The chain employs TRBV28 and TRBJ1-5; D not certain. Germline lookup yields CDR1 MDHEN and CDR2 SYDVKM. The CDR3 is 15 amino acids. With 2 bases removed from V and 0 bases from J, the gap between germline ends came to 8 bases.

This chain joins TRBV5-4 and TRBJ2-2; D perhaps matches TRBD1 (6 bases). The CDR3 totals 16 residues. The V end was cut by 0 bases, the J end by 1 base, with 10 bases between. Germline V gene lookup returns CDR1 SGHNT and CDR2 YYREEE (reference sequence). CDR3 DNA sequence: TGTGCCAGCAGCTTGGGAACAGGGTTGAACACCGGGGAGCTGTTTTTT. Its protein is CASSLGTGLNTGELFF.

There are a few counts of this clone. DNA for the CDR3: TGCGGAGGAGCAGACGGGCCCGAGGGATTCTTC. This encodes CGGADGPEGFF. The rearrangement joins TRBV20-1 to TRBJ2-1; perhaps TRBD2 as D (5 bases). The CDR3 is 11 amino acids. CDR1 DFQATT and CDR2 SNEGSKA come from the germline V gene (reference sequence).

The chain joins TRBV28 to TRBJ2-7; maybe TRBD1 (5 bases). The ends were cut back, 6 bases at V and 6 bases at J, with 9 bases in the middle. Germline V gene lookup returns CDR1 MDHEN and CDR2 SYDVKM. The CDR3 is made up of 11 amino acids. The chain's CDR3 is CASRDNGEQYF. DNA of the CDR3: TGTGCCAGCAGGGACAACGGCGAGCAGTACTTC.

This chain connects TRBV19 to TRBJ2-7; 9 bases match TRBD2. CDR3 length: 15 amino acids. CDR1 LNHDA and CDR2 SQIVND come from the germline V gene (reference sequence). V lost 5 bases, J lost 2 bases, and 7 bases stayed unmatched. CDR3 loop: CASSERLAAPYEQYF. In DNA form, the CDR3 reads TGTGCCAGTAGTGAAAGACTAGCGGCCCCCTACGAGCAGTACTTC. Full variable domain (missing parts from reference TRBV19 and TRBJ2-7): DGGITQSPKYLFRKEGQNVTLSCEQNLNHDAMYWYRQDPGQGLRLIYYSQIVNDFQKGDIAEGYSVSREKKESFPLTVTSAQKNPTAFYLCASSERLAAPYEQYFGPGTRLTVT.